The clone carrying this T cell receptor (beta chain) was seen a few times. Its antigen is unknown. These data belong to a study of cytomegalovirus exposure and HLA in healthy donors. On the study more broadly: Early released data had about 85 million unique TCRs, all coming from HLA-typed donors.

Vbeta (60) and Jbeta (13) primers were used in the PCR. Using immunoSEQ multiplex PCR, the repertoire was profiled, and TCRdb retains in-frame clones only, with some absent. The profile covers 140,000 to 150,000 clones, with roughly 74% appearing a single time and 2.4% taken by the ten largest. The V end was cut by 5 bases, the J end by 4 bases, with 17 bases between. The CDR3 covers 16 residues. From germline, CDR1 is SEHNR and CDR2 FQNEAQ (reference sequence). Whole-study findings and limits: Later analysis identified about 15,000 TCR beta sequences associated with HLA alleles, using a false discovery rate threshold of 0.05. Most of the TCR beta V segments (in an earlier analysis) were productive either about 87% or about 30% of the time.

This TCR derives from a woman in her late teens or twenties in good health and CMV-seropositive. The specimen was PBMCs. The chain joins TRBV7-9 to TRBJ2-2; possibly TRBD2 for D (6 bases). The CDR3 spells CASSPDGGIGTGELFF. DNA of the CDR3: TGTGCCAGCAGCCCAGATGGCGGGATTGGCACCGGGGAGCTGTTTTTT.